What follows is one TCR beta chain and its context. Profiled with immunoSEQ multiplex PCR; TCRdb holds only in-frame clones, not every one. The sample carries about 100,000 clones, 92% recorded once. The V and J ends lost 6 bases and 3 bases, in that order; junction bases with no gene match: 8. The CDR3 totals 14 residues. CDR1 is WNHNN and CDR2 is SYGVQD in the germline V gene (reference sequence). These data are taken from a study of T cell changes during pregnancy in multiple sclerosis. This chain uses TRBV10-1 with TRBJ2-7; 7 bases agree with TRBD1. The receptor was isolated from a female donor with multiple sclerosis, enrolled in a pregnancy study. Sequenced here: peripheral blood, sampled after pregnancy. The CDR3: CASSPPGQYYEQYF. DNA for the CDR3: TGCGCCAGCAGCCCACCGGGACAGTACTACGAGCAGTACTTC.